This TCR beta chain appears in the sequencing data of a study of neoadjuvant nivolumab and ipilimumab in lung cancer. Study results and limitations: Higher pretherapy blood TCR richness went with higher resected-tumor richness.

The repertoire was sequenced with immunoSEQ multiplex PCR; TCRdb's copy has only in-frame clones and lacks some. Of about 9,000 clones listed, nearly 85% are singletons. Judged by abundance, this clone is large. Its specificity is unknown. V lost 2 bases, J lost 5 bases, and 12 bases lay in between. Germline V gene sequence: CDR1 MRHNA, CDR2 SNTAGT. The CDR3 sequence is 14 residues long. The TCR sequence derives from an adult with non-small cell lung cancer. The V and J genes are TRBV6-4 and TRBJ2-5; D assignment may be TRBD1 or TRBD2 (5 bases each). The starting material was tumor tissue, obtained after neoadjuvant nivolumab, alone or with ipilimumab, at or shortly before surgery. CDR3 loop: CASSDDGATETQYF. In nucleotides, the CDR3 is TGTGCCAGCAGTGACGACGGGGCGACGGAGACCCAGTACTTC.